Below, 8 T cell receptor beta chains from the same sample are listed, as sequenced in a study of blood T cell repertoires in COVID-19. Profiled with immunoSEQ multiplex PCR; TCRdb holds only in-frame clones, not every one. Of about 110,000 clones listed, 88% are singletons. Source material: peripheral blood. The receptors shown here come from a human donor in a cohort sampled during active COVID-19.

V is TRBV2 and J is TRBJ2-5; 8 positions match TRBD2. The CDR3 loop spans 13 amino acids. Germline CDR1 reads SNHLY; CDR2 reads FYNNEI. V was pared by 4 bases and J by 5 bases, with 3 bases of the junction left unmatched. CDR3 coding DNA: TGTGCCAGCAGTGCGGGGGGGCCCGAGACCCAGTACTTC. Its translation is CASSAGGPETQYF. Filled out from reference TRBV2 and TRBJ2-5, the complete variable domain reads EPEVTQTPSHQVTQMGQEVILRCVPISNHLYFYWYRQILGQKVEFLVSFYNNEISEKSEIFDDQFSVERPDGSNFTLKIRSTKLEDSAMYFCASSAGGPETQYFGPGTRLLVL.

The chain is built from TRBV6-5 and TRBJ1-6, with D perhaps TRBD1 (6 bases). V was pared by 2 bases and J by 6 bases, with 8 bases between. CDR3 length: 14 amino acids. CDR1 MNHEY and CDR2 SVGAGI come from the germline V gene. The CDR3 spells CASSYQGINSPLHF. As DNA, the CDR3 is TGTGCCAGCAGTTACCAGGGGATTAATTCACCCCTCCACTTT.

V and J are TRBV27 and TRBJ2-7, with TRBD1 matching over 9 bases. With V trimmed by 6 bases and J by 2 bases, 2 bases remained unmatched. Germline CDR1 and CDR2: MNHEY and SMNVEV (reference sequence). CDR3 length: 13 residues. CDR3 amino acids: CASSRTGAYEQYF. CDR3 sequence (DNA): TGTGCCAGCAGCCGGACAGGGGCCTACGAGCAGTACTTC.

The chain links TRBV2 to TRBJ1-4, with D possibly TRBD1 on 5 matching bases. The V end was cut by 1 base, the J end by 4 bases, with 13 bases between. CDR1 and CDR2 (germline): SNHLY, FYNNEI. The CDR3 spans 16 residues. The CDR3, as DNA: TGTGCCAGCAGTGAAGAAGGCACAGGCCTTAATGAAAAACTGTTTTTT. Translated: CASSEEGTGLNEKLFF.

The V call is TRBV4-1, the J call TRBJ2-1, with a tentative D call TRBD2 (5 bases). Germline V lookup: CDR1 MGHRA, CDR2 YSYEKL. This CDR3 is built from 15 residues. V was shortened by 0 bases and J by 9 bases, with 15 bases between the two germline ends. The CDR3 DNA sequence: TGCGCCAGCAGCCAAGATATGGGAGCCTTCACTGAGCAGTTCTTC. Translation gives CASSQDMGAFTEQFF.

The chain couples TRBV28 to TRBJ2-7, with D unclear. This CDR3 is 11 amino acids long. Germline values: CDR1 MDHEN, CDR2 SYDVKM. Trimming removed 6 bases from V and 4 bases from J, with 7 bases in between. CDR3 in DNA: TGTGCCAGCAGCCGGAGATACGAGCAGTACTTC. Translation: CASSRRYEQYF.

The chain is built from TRBV9 and TRBJ2-2; 8 bases agree with TRBD1. The V and J ends lost 3 bases and 0 bases, in that order; junction bases with no gene match: 4. The CDR3 runs 16 residues. Germline CDR1 reads SGDLS; CDR2 reads YYNGEE. CDR3 nucleotides: TGTGCCAGCAGCGCCCTGGACAGGGCGAACACCGGGGAGCTGTTTTTT. This codes for CASSALDRANTGELFF.

V is TRBV5-1 and J is TRBJ1-2, with a possible D match to TRBD1 (6 bases). The germline gives CDR1 SGHRS, CDR2 YFSETQ. This CDR3 has 15 residues. The V and J ends lost 1 base and 2 bases respectively, with 12 bases between them. CDR3 sequence (DNA): TGCGCCAGCAGCTTGTTCCCGGACAGCAACTATGGCTACACCTTC. Amino acid sequence: CASSLFPDSNYGYTF.